The rows below give T cell receptor beta chains drawn from one sample of a study of OX40 agonist ivuxolimab in advanced cancers. Libraries were prepared by immunoSEQ multiplex PCR; TCRdb keeps only in-frame clonotypes and omits some of them. The data show roughly 89,000 clones, around four fifths seen once. The specimen comprised CD4+ or CD8+ T cells sorted from blood, sampled in a trial of the OX40 agonist ivuxolimab. The receptor set was obtained from an adult with an advanced solid tumor such as melanoma, head and neck, liver or kidney cancer. The CDR3 runs from the conserved cysteine through the conserved F or W. A D gene is named only where the DNA matches it firmly. Size tells how often a clone was seen (once, few, many) or the class of an expanded clone, and some rows leave it out.

v_call,j_call,d_call,clone_size,cdr3_nt,cdr3_aa
TRBV30,TRBJ2-6,TRBD2,-,TGTGCCTGGACTAGCGGGCCTGGGGCCAACGTCCTGACTTTC,CAWTSGPGANVLTF
TRBV10-3,TRBJ1-4,-,-,TGTGCCATCAGGCCGCAGGGGTCTGGTGAAAAACTGTTTTTT,CAIRPQGSGEKLFF
TRBV11-3,TRBJ2-2,TRBD2,-,TGTGCCAGCAGCTTTATAGCGGGGGGGACCACCGGGGAGCTGTTTTTT,CASSFIAGGTTGELFF
TRBV9,TRBJ2-5,TRBD2,-,TGTGCCAGCGGGGGGGAAGAGACCCAGTACTTC,CASGGEETQYF
TRBV30,TRBJ2-2,TRBD2,-,TGTGCCTGGAGGGGACTAGCGGGCCCCCACGGGGAGCTGTTTTTT,CAWRGLAGPHGELFF
TRBV19,TRBJ1-2,-,-,TGTGCCAGTACCGCCCTAGGAGGCAGGGAGGGCTATGGCTACACCTTC,CASTALGGREGYGYTF
TRBV9,TRBJ2-7,TRBD1,-,TGTGCCAGCAGTATTACCGGGACAGGTTGGGACGAGCAGTACTTC,CASSITGTGWDEQYF
TRBV6-5,TRBJ2-7,TRBD2,-,TGTGCCAGCAGCCGAAGGACTAGCGAATACGAGCAGTACTTC,CASSRRTSEYEQYF
TRBV4-1,TRBJ1-3,-,few,TGCGCCAGCAGCCAAGGCCGGGGTCGGGGAAACACCATATATTTT,CASSQGRGRGNTIYF
TRBV6-5,TRBJ1-5,TRBD1,-,TGTGCCAGCGGGGGACAGGAGGAAAATCAGCCCCAGCATTTT,CASGGQEENQPQHF
TRBV27,TRBJ2-5,TRBD2,few,TGTGCCAGCAGTTGGGGGAGCGGGGAAGAGACCCAGTACTTC,CASSWGSGEETQYF
TRBV29-1,TRBJ2-5,-,once,TGCAGCGCCACCCGGGGGGCAGAGACCCAGTACTTC,CSATRGAETQYF
TRBV6-1,TRBJ1-2,TRBD1,once,TGTGCCAGCAGTGATAGGACAGGGAGGTATTCTGGCTACACCTTC,CASSDRTGRYSGYTF
TRBV7-7,TRBJ2-1,-,-,TGTGCTAGCAGCTTAGCGCGAGGGGGTTCGGGTAATGAGCAGTTCTTC,CASSLARGGSGNEQFF
TRBV27,TRBJ1-2,TRBD1,-,TGTGCCAGCAGTCCAAACAGGGGATTGGGCTACACCTTC,CASSPNRGLGYTF
TRBV11-1,TRBJ2-1,-,few,TGTGCCAGCAGCTTCGGCCATGAGCAGTTCTTC,CASSFGHEQFF
TRBV28,TRBJ1-6,-,few,TGTGCCAGCAGTTTAGGTGTTTATAATTCACCCCTCCACTTT,CASSLGVYNSPLHF
TRBV4-2,TRBJ2-7,TRBD2,-,TGTGCCAGCAGCCAAGAATCTCTAGCGGGGGGGAACGAGCAGTACTTC,CASSQESLAGGNEQYF
TRBV4-2,TRBJ1-1,-,-,TGTGCCAGCAGCCAAGATGGAGGAACTGAAGCTTTCTTT,CASSQDGGTEAFF
TRBV7-2,TRBJ2-7,-,-,TGTGCCAGCAGCTTAGGTTTTTCCAACCGGGGCGACGAGCAGTACTTC,CASSLGFSNRGDEQYF
TRBV5-5,TRBJ1-1,-,few,TGTGCCAGCAGCCCTCTGAACACTGAAGCTTTCTTT,CASSPLNTEAFF
TRBV7-3,TRBJ2-3,TRBD2,-,TGTGCCAGCAGCTTAGTGGCGGGGGGGCCTGACACAGATACGCAGTATTTT,CASSLVAGGPDTDTQYF